This T cell receptor (beta chain) stems from a study of STAT5B mutations in CD4+ large granular lymphocyte leukemia. Padova, Helsinki and Shinshu hematology units supplied the CD4+ T-LGLL patients. The CDR3 extends over 15 amino acids. The germline gives CDR1 SGHRS, CDR2 YFSETQ. V lost 0 bases and J 2 bases, leaving 12 bases between the germline ends. The protocol was immunoSEQ multiplex PCR, while the TCRdb copy is restricted to in-frame clones and leaves out a portion. The sample gives 4,500 to 5,000 clones, about 80% of which show up once; roughly 8% is in the top ten. Turning to this clone: Its antigen is as yet unknown.

Study outcomes and limitations: Without putative leukemic clones, patient CD4-sorted repertoires remained more clonal than healthy CD4+ repertoires.

The specimen sequenced was PBMCs. The V and J genes are TRBV5-1 and TRBJ2-7; D tentatively reads TRBD1 or TRBD2 (5 bases each). The TCR comes from a man between 65 and 85 years old with CD4+ T-cell large granular lymphocyte leukemia. CDR3 in DNA: TGCGCCAGCAGCTTGGCCGGGACCCCTACCTACGAGCAGTACTTC. Translating gives CASSLAGTPTYEQYF.